The next 17 T cell receptor beta chains were all read from a single sample in a study of blood T cell repertoires in COVID-19. Produced via immunoSEQ multiplex PCR; TCRdb's table is partial and in-frame only. The data contain hundreds of thousands of clones, 87% of them singletons. The sequenced material came from peripheral blood. Receptors originate from a young man with active or convalescent COVID-19.

This clone was observed a handful of times. The genes are TRBV5-1 and TRBJ2-7, with D unresolved. Germline V gene sequence: CDR1 SGHRS, CDR2 YFSETQ. V was clipped by 2 bases and J by 0 bases, with 9 bases between them. The CDR3 is 14 amino acids. The CDR3, as DNA: TGCGCCAGCAGCTTAAGTACTGGCTCCTACGAGCAGTACTTC. Translating it yields CASSLSTGSYEQYF.

The J gene is TRBJ1-1, the V gene TRBV6-5, with D hard to call. CDR3 size: 11 residues. Trimming stripped 5 bases from V and 3 bases from J, with 4 bases between. CDR1 is MNHEY, CDR2 SVGAGI, per germline. CDR3 DNA: TGTGCCAGCAGTCTATACACTGAAGCTTTCTTT. It is translated as CASSLYTEAFF.

The CDR3 loop reads CASSLGVARAYNEQFF. CDR3 nucleotides: TGTGCCAGCAGCTTGGGAGTGGCTAGAGCCTACAATGAGCAGTTCTTC. The chain joins TRBV5-6 to TRBJ2-1; no firm D call. Germline V gene lookup returns CDR1 SGHDT and CDR2 YYEEEE. The CDR3 length is 16 residues. Trimming left V 0 bases short and J 2 bases short, with 12 bases between.

The chain uses TRBV7-9 and TRBJ2-1; the match to TRBD1 covers 7 bases. Trimming cost V 3 bases and J 1 base; bases outside gene matches: 3. The CDR3 totals 15 residues. Germline V lookup: CDR1 SEHNR, CDR2 FQNEAQ (reference sequence). CDR3 DNA sequence: TGTGCCAGCAGCTTTAGGACAGGATCCTACAATGAGCAGTTCTTC. Encoded protein: CASSFRTGSYNEQFF.

The chain uses TRBV5-4 and TRBJ1-2; weak D call: TRBD1 (5 bases). Between the trimmed V and J ends, which lost 4 bases and 7 bases, there was a span of 14 bases. The CDR3 length is 13 residues. The germline V gene encodes CDR1 SGHNT and CDR2 YYREEE (reference sequence). CDR3: CASSQEGVGGYTF. CDR3 nucleotides: TGTGCCAGCAGCCAGGAAGGGGTGGGTGGCTACACCTTC.

In regard to this clone: The identical CDR3 is also encoded by other nucleotide sequences in the sample. The chain recombines TRBV19 with TRBJ1-1; the match to TRBD1 covers 7 bases. This CDR3 is 13 amino acids long. In germline, CDR1 is LNHDA, CDR2 SQIVND (reference sequence). V lost 3 bases and J lost 4; bases outside the gene matches: 2. CDR3 bases: TGTGCCAGTAGTATCCCAGGGGGCACTGAAGCTTTCTTT. Protein: CASSIPGGTEAFF.

This chain joins TRBV5-5 and TRBJ2-5, with D perhaps matching TRBD1 (5 bases). Deletions cut 2 bases from V and 1 base from J, with 12 bases between. Germline values: CDR1 SGHKS, CDR2 YYEKEE (reference sequence). The CDR3 contains 15 residues. CDR3 DNA: TGTGCCAGCAGCTTTATGGGTGACAGCCAAGAGACCCAGTACTTC. Translating it yields CASSFMGDSQETQYF.

This clone was picked up a small number of times. The V and J genes are TRBV11-2 and TRBJ1-4; 7 bases map to TRBD1. CDR1 SGHAT and CDR2 FQNNGV come from the germline V gene. The CDR3 has 14 residues. The V segment lost 4 bases and the J segment 4 bases; nucleotides outside the gene matches: 3. The CDR3 spells CASSSDRVNEKLFF. In DNA, the CDR3 is TGTGCCAGCAGCTCTGACAGGGTTAATGAAAAACTGTTTTTT. Filled out from reference TRBV11-2 and TRBJ1-4, the complete variable domain reads EAGVAQSPRYKIIEKRQSVAFWCNPISGHATLYWYQQILGQGPKLLIQFQNNGVVDDSQLPKDRFSAERLKGVDSTLKIQPAKLEDSAVYLCASSSDRVNEKLFFGSGTQLSVL.

V gene TRBV9 combines with J gene TRBJ2-1, with D maybe TRBD1 (5 bases). The CDR3 is 19 amino acids. V lost 3 bases and J 0 bases, leaving 22 bases between the germline ends. The germline gives CDR1 SGDLS, CDR2 YYNGEE. The CDR3 DNA follows: TGTGCCAGCAGCGGAGCAATCCAGGCAGGGTTGGGCTCCTACAATGAGCAGTTCTTC. Its protein product is CASSGAIQAGLGSYNEQFF.

V gene TRBV10-3 combines with J gene TRBJ2-1; D not resolved. Deletions cut 2 bases from V and 10 bases from J, with 6 bases between. This CDR3 contains 11 residues. The germline CDR1 and CDR2 sequences are ENHRY and SYGVKD. This chain's CDR3 is CAISEIREQFF. CDR3 DNA sequence: TGTGCCATCAGTGAGATCAGGGAGCAGTTCTTC.

The chain uses TRBV5-1 and TRBJ1-3, with 8 positions matching TRBD1. CDR3 size: 17 residues. V lost 4 bases and J lost 0; bases outside the gene matches: 9. Germline CDR1 and CDR2: SGHRS and YFSETQ. Here the CDR3 DNA reads TGCGCCAGCAGCCGGGGACCGACAGGGGACTCTGGAAACACCATATATTTT. It yields the protein CASSRGPTGDSGNTIYF.

This chain uses TRBV25-1 with TRBJ1-1; D is undetermined. The CDR3 totals 13 residues. Germline V gives CDR1 MGHDK, CDR2 SYGVNS. V lost 2 bases to trimming and J lost 8 bases, with 12 bases between them. CDR3 sequence: CASSEDGGREAFF. The CDR3 DNA is TGTGCCAGCAGTGAAGATGGTGGCCGAGAAGCTTTCTTT.

The CDR3 is CASSSTLRVQNTEAFF. The CDR3 bases are TGCGCCAGCAGCTCCACACTCAGGGTCCAGAACACTGAAGCTTTCTTT. The chain is built from TRBV5-1 and TRBJ1-1, with D possibly being TRBD1 (5 bases). This CDR3 contains 16 residues. Germline CDR1 SGHRS, CDR2 YFSETQ. The V gene lost 3 bases and the J gene lost 1 base, with 16 bases spanning the gap.

The chain employs TRBV27 and TRBJ1-4; 7 nucleotides line up with TRBD1. The CDR3 runs 14 residues. Germline-derived CDR1 and CDR2 are MNHEY and SMNVEV (reference sequence). The ends lost 5 bases at V and 8 bases at J; junction bases unmatched: 8. The CDR3 DNA reads TGTGCCAGCAGTCCACAGGGGTGGGGAGAAAAACTGTTTTTT. This gives the protein CASSPQGWGEKLFF.

The chain has TRBV6-5 and TRBJ1-1; D may be TRBD1 (5 bases). V lost 0 bases, J lost 0 bases, and 8 bases lay in between. This CDR3 contains 15 residues. Germline V gene sequence: CDR1 MNHEY, CDR2 SVGAGI. Here the CDR3 reads CASSYSRGVNTEAFF. Written as DNA, the CDR3 is TGTGCCAGCAGTTACTCTCGGGGGGTGAACACTGAAGCTTTCTTT.

The V gene is TRBV6-6, the J gene TRBJ1-3, with D maybe TRBD1 (6 bases). Deletions cut 5 bases from V and 2 bases from J, with 19 bases between. CDR3 length equals 17 residues. Germline CDR1 and CDR2: MNHNY and SVGAGI (reference sequence). In nucleotides, the CDR3 is TGTGCCAGCAGTCTTCTACAGGGAAGTCGGACTGGAAACACCATATATTTT. This sequence encodes CASSLLQGSRTGNTIYF.

The rearrangement uses TRBV24-1 and TRBJ2-5; 10 positions match TRBD2. CDR3 length: 17 residues. V lost 4 bases and J lost 5; bases outside the gene matches: 12. Germline CDR1 reads KGHDR; CDR2 reads SFDVKD. As DNA, the CDR3 is TGTGCCACCAGTGACCCACCCAGCGGGAGGGCCCGGGAGACCCAGTACTTC. Its translation: CATSDPPSGRARETQYF.